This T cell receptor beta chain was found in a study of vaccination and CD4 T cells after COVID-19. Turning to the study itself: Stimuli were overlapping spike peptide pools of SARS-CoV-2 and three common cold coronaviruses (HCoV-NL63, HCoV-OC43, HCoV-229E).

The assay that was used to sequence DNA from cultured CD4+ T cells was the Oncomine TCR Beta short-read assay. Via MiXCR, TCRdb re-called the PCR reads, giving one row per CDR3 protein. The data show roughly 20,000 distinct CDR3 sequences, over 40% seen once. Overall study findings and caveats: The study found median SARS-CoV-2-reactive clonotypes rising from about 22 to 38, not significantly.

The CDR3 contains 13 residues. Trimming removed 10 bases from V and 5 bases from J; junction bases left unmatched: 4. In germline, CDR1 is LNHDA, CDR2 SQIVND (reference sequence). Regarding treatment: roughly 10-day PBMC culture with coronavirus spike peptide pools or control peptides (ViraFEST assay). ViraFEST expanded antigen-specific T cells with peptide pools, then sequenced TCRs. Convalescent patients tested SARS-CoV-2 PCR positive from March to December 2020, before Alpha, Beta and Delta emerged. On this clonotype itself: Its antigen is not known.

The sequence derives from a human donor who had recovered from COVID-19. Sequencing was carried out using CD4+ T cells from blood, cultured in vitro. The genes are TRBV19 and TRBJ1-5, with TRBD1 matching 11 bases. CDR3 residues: CATSDRGHQPQHF. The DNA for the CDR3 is TGTGCCACCTCGGACAGGGGGCATCAGCCCCAGCATTTT. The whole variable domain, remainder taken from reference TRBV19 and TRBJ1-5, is DGGITQSPKYLFRKEGQNVTLSCEQNLNHDAMYWYRQDPGQGLRLIYYSQIVNDFQKGDIAEGYSVSREKKESFPLTVTSAQKNPTAFYLCATSDRGHQPQHFGDGTRLSIL.